This TCR beta chain is drawn from a study of blood T cells in healthy people across ages. Between the trimmed V and J ends, which lost 5 bases and 4 bases, there was a span of 14 bases. CDR1 and CDR2 (germline): SGHTA, FQGNSA. The CDR3 is made up of 14 amino acids. Study outcomes and limitations: Measured against age, TCR beta diversity per million T cells decreased in a roughly linear manner.

Using a J-beta primer mix together with a sample-barcoded 5' primer, a second PCR was run for 7 to 11 cycles. All cDNA molecules were each tagged by a template-switch adaptor with 12 random nucleotides. Using its own MiXCR run on the 5' RACE reads, TCRdb lists one record per CDR3 protein. Of over 1,300,000 distinct CDR3 sequences in the sample, 59% are singletons; the top ten hold 6.7%. The study isolated at least 6 million PBMCs from each sample. This clonotype was recorded only once. Antigen unknown. The sequenced sample consisted of blood. The receptor was isolated from a young man in good health. V usage is TRBV7-2 and J usage is TRBJ2-5, with D unresolved. CDR3 region: CASSLYGLSETQYF. CDR3 sequence (DNA): TGTGCCAGCAGCCTATACGGTCTATCAGAGACCCAGTACTTC.